Reported below is one T cell receptor beta chain. Its antigen is unknown. Expressed TCRB transcripts were sequenced, since all the RNA that had been isolated was reverse transcribed. Only in-frame clones appear in the TCRdb table, and some are missing; sequencing was by immunoSEQ multiplex PCR. Of 400,000 or so clones in the sample, around 13% were seen once. The data were obtained in a study of beta chain features in type 1 diabetes. Points from the study as a whole: TCRB CDR3s from Type 1 diabetes patients were moderately but significantly shorter in all four CD4+ subsets. Individuals with type 1 diabetes displayed fewer insertions and more deletions at VDJ junctions.

Via the markers CD45RO/CCR7/CD25/CD127/CD95/CD27, stem cell-like memory, regulatory, central memory and naive CD4+ cells were sorted. The germline gives CDR1 SEHNR, CDR2 FQNEAQ (reference sequence). V lost 4 bases to trimming and J lost 0 bases; unmatched junction nucleotides: 10. This CDR3 has 18 amino acids. Sequenced input: naive CD4+ T cells from blood. The sequence was collected from a woman in her late teens or twenties with type 1 diabetes. This rearrangement joins TRBV7-9 to TRBJ2-3; the match to TRBD1 covers 10 bases. CDR3 region: CASSYPGQGTSSTDTQYF. Here the CDR3 DNA reads TGTGCCAGCAGCTACCCGGGACAGGGGACTTCTAGCACAGATACGCAGTATTTT. Together with reference TRBV7-9 and TRBJ2-3, the CDR3 gives the full variable domain: DTGVSQNPRHKITKRGQNVTFRCDPISEHNRLYWYRQTLGQGPEFLTYFQNEAQLEKSRLLSDRFSAERPKGSFSTLEIQRTEQGDSAMYLCASSYPGQGTSSTDTQYFGPGTRLTVL.